The sequence of this T cell receptor (beta chain) was determined in a study of blood T cell repertoires in COVID-19. Across the whole study: Samples came from the United States, Italy and Spain, spanning acute and convalescent COVID-19. Nucleic acid was either cDNA or gDNA, and it came from T cells, B-cell-depleted T cells, or PBMCs.

This clone ranks as medium-sized. Germline CDR1 reads SGHAT; CDR2 reads FQDESV (reference sequence). V dropped 5 bases and J dropped 6; count of bases not matched to a gene: 9. The CDR3 extends over 15 amino acids. In the original processing: Scientists estimated how many nucleated cells there were by amplifying reference gene primers. Repertoires were generated with immunoSEQ multiplex PCR, while TCRdb's copy carries only in-frame clones and drops some. That table supplies the V and J calls and clone size; D and trimming were determined from the DNA. The sample records approximately 170,000 clones, about 87% being singletons.

Sequencing input: peripheral blood. The TCR was taken from a man in his 60s with acute or convalescent COVID-19. The rearrangement uses TRBV11-1 and TRBJ1-2; 10 bases align to TRBD1. CDR3 protein: CASSASPGTGDGYTF. The CDR3 bases are TGTGCCAGCAGCGCAAGCCCCGGGACAGGGGATGGCTACACCTTC.